A single sample is the source of the 29 T cell receptor beta chains below, sequenced in a study of blood T cells in healthy people across ages. Combining a sample-barcoded 5' primer with a J-beta primer mix, a second PCR ran for 7 to 11 cycles. Via MiXCR, TCRdb re-called the 5' RACE reads, giving one row per CDR3 protein. The top ten hold 13% of the sample, which has over 950,000 distinct CDR3 sequences, approximately 38% seen once. The material sequenced was blood. Receptors originate from a man between 18 and 29 years old in good health.

This chain links TRBV29-1 with TRBJ1-1, with D possibly being TRBD1 (6 bases). Germline CDR1 is SQVTM and CDR2 is ANQGSEA. V dropped 4 bases and J dropped 3 bases, with 15 bases sitting between them. The CDR3 is 14 amino acids. CDR3 amino acids: CSVGETGGDTEAFF. DNA of the CDR3: TGCAGCGTTGGGGAGACAGGAGGCGACACTGAAGCTTTCTTT.

This clonotype showed up just a few times. This chain joins TRBV7-8 and TRBJ2-3; D remains ambiguous. Germline lookup yields CDR1 SGHVS and CDR2 FQNEAQ. This CDR3 contains 13 residues. V lost 4 bases and J 0 bases, leaving 5 bases between the germline ends. The CDR3 protein is CASSYHSTDTQYF. The CDR3 DNA sequence: TGTGCCAGCAGCTACCACAGCACAGATACGCAGTATTTT.

There are many counts of this clonotype. V gene TRBV12-3 or TRBV12-4 combines with J gene TRBJ2-1, with 7 positions matching TRBD1. V was pared by 2 bases and J by 0 bases, with 1 base of the junction left unmatched. CDR3 length: 15 residues. This CDR3 reads CASSLRGPSYNEQFF. CDR3 coding DNA: TGTGCCAGCAGTTTAAGGGGGCCCTCCTACAATGAGCAGTTCTTC.

At least ten counts were recorded for this clonotype. The chain uses TRBV12-3 or TRBV12-4 and TRBJ2-5; D may be TRBD2 (6 bases). V was cut by 11 bases and J by 2 bases, with 15 bases left in between. This CDR3 region has 13 residues. The CDR3 DNA reads as TGTGCCCCGGAGGGAACTGTACAAGAGACCCAGTACTTC. Translating gives CAPEGTVQETQYF.

The V call is TRBV12-3 or TRBV12-4, the J call TRBJ1-1; D not certain. Trimming pared 6 bases from V and 8 bases from J, leaving 10 bases between. The CDR3 sequence is 11 residues long. CDR3 in DNA: TGTGCCAGCAGCCTTAGGGTGGAAGCTTTCTTT. This translates into CASSLRVEAFF.

The V call is TRBV20-1, the J call TRBJ1-1, with D unclear. The CDR3 length is 12 residues. V lost 0 bases, J lost 7 bases, and 9 bases lay in between. Per the germline V gene, CDR1 is DFQATT and CDR2 is SNEGSKA (reference sequence). CDR3 region: CSARDVRSEAFF. The CDR3 nucleotides read TGCAGTGCTAGAGACGTAAGGAGTGAAGCTTTCTTT.

This sequence joins TRBV20-1 and TRBJ2-3; 10 bases are shared with TRBD2. CDR1 and CDR2 from the germline V gene are DFQATT and SNEGSKA (reference sequence). The CDR3 is 17 amino acids. Trimming at V came to 0 bases and at J to 2 bases, leaving 8 bases not matched to a gene. Here the CDR3 reads CSARDMVAGGHTDTQYF. The CDR3 bases are TGCAGTGCTAGAGATATGGTAGCGGGGGGCCACACAGATACGCAGTATTTT.

This chain uses TRBV4-1 with TRBJ1-2; D is unresolved. CDR1 and CDR2 from the germline V gene are MGHRA and YSYEKL. Trimming took 1 base from V and 2 from J, leaving 11 bases between them. This CDR3 has 15 residues. CDR3 amino acids: CASSQGNTLNYGYTF. Written as DNA, the CDR3 is TGCGCCAGCAGCCAAGGGAACACGCTAAACTATGGCTACACCTTC.

As for this clonotype: At one end the junction does not follow the germline gene, possibly because of a read error. This chain joins TRBV7-2 and TRBJ1-6; D gene unclear. Per germline, CDR1 SGHTA and CDR2 FQGNSA. This CDR3 is 12 amino acids long. The CDR3 here is CASSALYSPPHF. The CDR3 coding sequence is TGTGCCAGCAGCGCCTTATATTCACCCCCCCACTTT.

The rearrangement joins TRBV7-9 to TRBJ2-2; 7 bases map to TRBD2. The CDR3 totals 17 residues. Germline V gene lookup returns CDR1 SEHNR and CDR2 FQNEAQ (reference sequence). The V gene end was trimmed by 1 base and the J gene end by 2 bases; junction bases not matched to a gene: 7. For the CDR3, the DNA is TGTGCCAGCAGCTTAGGGACTAGTCGTTATAACACCGGGGAGCTGTTTTTT. As protein: CASSLGTSRYNTGELFF. The full variable domain, its missing parts supplied by reference TRBV7-9 and TRBJ2-2, is DTGVSQNPRHKITKRGQNVTFRCDPISEHNRLYWYRQTLGQGPEFLTYFQNEAQLEKSRLLSDRFSAERPKGSFSTLEIQRTEQGDSAMYLCASSLGTSRYNTGELFFGEGSRLTVL.

The rearrangement links TRBV2 to TRBJ1-1; the D gene is possibly TRBD1 (6 bases). V shed 3 bases and J shed 4 bases, with 15 bases lying between them. CDR1 SNHLY and CDR2 FYNNEI come from the germline V gene. The CDR3 has 15 amino acids. Written as DNA, the CDR3 is TGTGCCAGCAGTGAGATTAGCGGGGGGCTCACTGAAGCTTTCTTT. It is translated as CASSEISGGLTEAFF.

CDR3 amino acids: CATSRADRGHYEQYF. CDR3 coding DNA: TGTGCCACCAGCAGGGCCGACAGGGGACATTACGAGCAGTACTTC. V usage is TRBV15 and J usage is TRBJ2-4; 8 positions agree with TRBD1. The better agreement between TRBJ2-7 and the DNA end casts doubt on the J call. Germline CDR1 reads LNHNV; CDR2 reads YYDKDF (reference sequence). The CDR3 contains 15 residues.

The chain uses TRBV6-2 or TRBV6-3 and TRBJ2-7, with D perhaps matching TRBD1 or TRBD2 (5 bases each). CDR3 length: 14 amino acids. From germline, CDR1 is MNHEY and CDR2 SVGEGT. V lost 8 bases and J lost 7, with 21 bases in between. The CDR3, as DNA: TGTGCCAGCGGGGACCGACGCTCCTACAATGAGCAGTACTTC. Its protein is CASGDRRSYNEQYF.

This clonotype was observed many times. As DNA, the CDR3 is TGCAGTGCTAGAGAGGACAGGGGTCATTCACCCCTCCACTTT. Translated, it gives CSAREDRGHSPLHF. The chain joins TRBV20-1 to TRBJ1-6; 9 bases are a match to TRBD1. V lost 0 bases, J lost 8 bases, and 2 bases stayed unmatched. The CDR3 runs 14 residues. Germline V lookup: CDR1 DFQATT, CDR2 SNEGSKA (reference sequence).

The chain has TRBV7-2 and TRBJ2-7; D is perhaps TRBD2 (5 bases). V lost 0 bases and J 7 bases, leaving 7 bases between the germline ends. The germline V gene encodes CDR1 SGHTA and CDR2 FQGNSA. The length of the CDR3 is 12 residues. CDR3 region: CASSLARDEQYF. The CDR3 DNA sequence: TGTGCCAGCAGCTTAGCGAGGGATGAGCAGTACTTC. The full variable domain, in which reference TRBV7-2 and TRBJ2-7 provide the parts outside the CDR3, is GAGVSQSPSNKVTEKGKDVELRCDPISGHTALYWYRQSLGQGLEFLIYFQGNSAPDKSGLPSDRFSAERTGGSVSTLTIQRTQQEDSAVYLCASSLARDEQYFGPGTRLTVT.

This clonotype has just a few counts. This sequence joins TRBV7-6 and TRBJ1-1; possible D gene TRBD1, 5 bases. There are 14 residues in the CDR3. Germline CDR1 and CDR2: SGHVS and FNYEAQ. The V end was cut by 0 bases, the J end by 4 bases, with 9 bases between. The CDR3 protein is CASSLAQGTTEAFF. CDR3 nucleotide sequence: TGTGCCAGCAGCTTAGCTCAGGGAACCACTGAAGCTTTCTTT.

The rearrangement links TRBV20-1 to TRBJ2-5; TRBD2 is a possible D gene (6 bases). Germline V gives CDR1 DFQATT, CDR2 SNEGSKA (reference sequence). This CDR3 has 15 residues. V shed 1 base and J shed 11 bases, with 23 bases lying between them. CDR3 region: CSARGGGASYNEQYF. The CDR3 region has the DNA TGCAGTGCTAGAGGGGGCGGGGCCTCCTACAATGAGCAGTACTTC.

V and J are TRBV25-1 and TRBJ2-7; D uncertain. The J call may be wrong; the DNA end is better matched by TRBJ2-5. The germline CDR1 and CDR2 sequences are MGHDK and SYGVNS. The CDR3 spans 15 residues. CDR3 loop: CASSGLDAAKETQYF. The CDR3 DNA is TGTGCCAGCAGTGGCCTGGACGCGGCCAAGGAGACCCAGTACTTC.

This clonotype was seen ten or more times. The rearrangement joins TRBV7-9 to TRBJ2-3, with TRBD2 identical over 7 bases. J lost 2 bases, V lost 4 bases, and 12 bases had no gene match. CDR1 SEHNR and CDR2 FQNEAQ come from the germline V gene (reference sequence). The CDR3 has 17 residues. CDR3 in DNA: TGTGCCAGCAGCTCGTTGTGGTCTAGCGGCATCACAGATACGCAGTATTTT. Its protein product is CASSSLWSSGITDTQYF.

This clonotype has a handful of counts. V is TRBV7-2 and J is TRBJ2-7; 11 bases fit TRBD1. CDR3 length: 15 amino acids. The germline gives CDR1 SGHTA, CDR2 FQGNSA. The junction had 6 bases not matched to a gene; V was cut back by 4 bases and J by 4 bases. CDR3 loop: CASSSPDRGRYEQYF. CDR3 nucleotide sequence: TGTGCCAGCAGCTCCCCGGACAGGGGGCGATACGAGCAGTACTTC.

This clonotype was detected a few times. V gene TRBV7-9 combines with J gene TRBJ1-2, with a weak D call TRBD1 (6 bases). V dropped 11 bases and J dropped 0 bases, with 10 bases sitting between them. The CDR3 loop spans 12 amino acids. CDR1 and CDR2 (germline): SEHNR, FQNEAQ (reference sequence). The CDR3 DNA reads TGTGCCGGGGGCGTCGCTAACTATGGCTACACCTTC. This sequence encodes CAGGVANYGYTF.

This chain connects TRBV27 to TRBJ2-5; 10 bases are a match to TRBD1. Unmatched junction bases numbered 11, after V lost 5 bases and J lost 5 bases. Looked up from germline, CDR1 is MNHEY and CDR2 is SMNVEV (reference sequence). There are 16 residues in the CDR3. This chain's CDR3 is CASSAFRDRGEETQYF. Written as DNA, the CDR3 is TGTGCCAGCAGTGCGTTCCGGGACAGGGGCGAGGAGACCCAGTACTTC.

The chain carries TRBV5-6 and TRBJ2-1; 11 bases agree with TRBD1. The CDR3 is made up of 18 amino acids. CDR1 and CDR2 from the germline V gene are SGHDT and YYEEEE. Trimming at V came to 6 bases and at J to 0 bases, leaving 11 bases not matched to a gene. Written as DNA, the CDR3 is TGTGCCAGCAAGGGACAGGGGGAAAGTAGGAGCTCCTACAATGAGCAGTTCTTC. This codes for CASKGQGESRSSYNEQFF. The variable domain in full, completed from reference TRBV5-6 and TRBJ2-1, reads DAGVTQSPTHLIKTRGQQVTLRCSPKSGHDTVSWYQQALGQGPQFIFQYYEEEERQRGNFPDRFSGHQFPNYSSELNVNALLLGDSALYLCASKGQGESRSSYNEQFFGPGTRLTVL.

Of note for this clonotype: A much larger clone lies one base from this, so it may be a read error. CDR3 sequence (DNA): TGCAGTGCTGCTCCCCCGGCAGAGGACACAGATACGCAGTATTTT. It translates to CSAAPPAEDTDTQYF. This chain joins TRBV20-1 and TRBJ2-3; unclear D gene. Germline assignment: CDR1 DFQATT and CDR2 SNEGSKA (reference sequence). V lost 5 bases to trimming and J lost 2 bases, with 17 bases between them. The CDR3 consists of 15 residues.

This clonotype showed up just a few times. CDR3 protein: CASSPPEVAYNEQFF. DNA for the CDR3: TGTGCCAGCAGCCCGCCGGAGGTGGCCTACAATGAGCAGTTCTTC. This sequence joins TRBV11-1 and TRBJ2-1; tentatively, D is TRBD2 (5 bases). This CDR3 comprises 15 residues. The V gene lost 5 bases and the J gene lost 2 bases, with 13 bases spanning the gap. Germline CDR1 reads SGHAT; CDR2 reads FQDESV (reference sequence). The full variable domain, rest sourced from reference TRBV11-1 and TRBJ2-1, is EAEVAQSPRYKITEKSQAVAFWCDPISGHATLYWYRQILGQGPELLVQFQDESVVDDSQLPKDRFSAERLKGVDSTLKIQPAELGDSAMYLCASSPPEVAYNEQFFGPGTRLTVL.

This clonotype occurred a few times. The J gene is TRBJ2-1, the V gene TRBV10-3; 14 positions agree with TRBD2. Per germline, CDR1 ENHRY and CDR2 SYGVKD. The V gene end was trimmed by 6 bases and the J gene end by 8 bases; junction bases not matched to a gene: 3. The CDR3 length is 14 residues. CDR3 sequence (DNA): TGTGCCATCAGGACTAGCGGGGGGGCCGATGAGCAGTTCTTC. Translating gives CAIRTSGGADEQFF.

This clonotype has more than one count but fewer than ten. This chain joins TRBV7-2 and TRBJ2-5; D unclear. The CDR3 sequence is 13 residues long. The V end was cut by 2 bases, the J end by 3 bases, with 7 bases between. CDR1 and CDR2 from the germline V gene are SGHTA and FQGNSA. CDR3 in amino acids: CASSLLSEETQYF. The CDR3 bases are TGTGCCAGCAGCTTACTTTCTGAAGAGACCCAGTACTTC.

This chain connects TRBV4-3 to TRBJ1-1; possible D gene TRBD1, 5 bases. The CDR3 spans 12 residues. Germline values: CDR1 LGHNA, CDR2 YSLEER. Between the trimmed V and J ends, which lost 5 bases and 11 bases, there was a span of 15 bases. CDR3 protein: CASSGTGSDAFF. Here the CDR3 DNA reads TGCGCCAGCAGCGGTACAGGTAGCGACGCTTTCTTT.

The CDR3 here is CASSYSIGSGNTIYF. DNA of the CDR3: TGTGCCAGCAGTTACTCAATCGGATCTGGAAACACCATATATTTT. This chain links TRBV6-5 with TRBJ1-3; D gene ambiguous. The V and J ends lost 0 bases and 1 base respectively, with 7 bases between them. Germline V gene data show CDR1 as MNHEY and CDR2 as SVGAGI. The CDR3 covers 15 residues.